This is a list of T cell receptor beta chains from one sample in a study of control samples from healthy donors and cancer patients. Clones were read by immunoSEQ multiplex PCR, and TCRdb kept only the in-frame ones, dropping some. The data show some 150,000 clones, roughly nine tenths seen once. The sample taken for sequencing was blood. The receptors were gathered from a man aged 18 to 35 in good health. CDR3s include the opening cysteine and the closing phenylalanine or tryptophan. The order of the fields is D gene, V gene, clone size, J gene, CDR3 DNA, CDR3 protein. A D gene is named only where the DNA matches it firmly. Rows may omit the clone size; those that give it use once, few, many or a size class.

D gene: TRBD2
V gene: TRBV7-9
clone size: .
J gene: TRBJ2-1
CDR3 DNA: TGTGCCAGCAGCCTCCCAAGGTGGACTAGCGGGGTAGTAGGGCAGTTCTTC
CDR3 protein: CASSLPRWTSGVVGQFF

D gene: .
V gene: TRBV18
clone size: .
J gene: TRBJ1-6
CDR3 DNA: TGTGCCAGCTCATCGGGAGGGGTCGATAATTCACCCCTCCACTTT
CDR3 protein: CASSSGGVDNSPLHF

D gene: .
V gene: TRBV5-6
clone size: .
J gene: TRBJ2-5
CDR3 DNA: TGTGCCAGCAACCATGGCAGGGGACAAGAGACCCAGTACTTC
CDR3 protein: CASNHGRGQETQYF

D gene: .
V gene: TRBV3-1/TRBV3-2
clone size: few
J gene: TRBJ1-5
CDR3 DNA: TGTGCCAGCAGCCAAGACGCAGTAAGTCAGCCCCAGCATTTT
CDR3 protein: CASSQDAVSQPQHF

D gene: .
V gene: TRBV11-2
clone size: .
J gene: TRBJ2-3
CDR3 DNA: TGTGCCAGCAGCGCGAGGGAATCTAGCACAGATACGCAGTATTTT
CDR3 protein: CASSARESSTDTQYF

D gene: .
V gene: TRBV6-5
clone size: .
J gene: TRBJ1-1
CDR3 DNA: TGTGCCAGCAGCCCCCTGGGGGGCGGCACTGAAGCTTTCTTT
CDR3 protein: CASSPLGGGTEAFF

D gene: TRBD1
V gene: TRBV30
clone size: .
J gene: TRBJ1-1
CDR3 DNA: TGTGCCTGGGGGGACAGGGAGGAGGAAGCTTTCTTT
CDR3 protein: CAWGDREEEAFF

D gene: .
V gene: TRBV3-1/TRBV3-2
clone size: .
J gene: TRBJ2-5
CDR3 DNA: TGTGCCAGCAGCCAAAGGGTGACCGTCCAAGAGACCCAGTACTTC
CDR3 protein: CASSQRVTVQETQYF

D gene: .
V gene: TRBV4-1
clone size: .
J gene: TRBJ1-1
CDR3 DNA: TGCGCCAGCAGCCCCTTAGCGGGCACTGAAGCTTTCTTT
CDR3 protein: CASSPLAGTEAFF

D gene: .
V gene: TRBV19
clone size: few
J gene: TRBJ1-5
CDR3 DNA: TGTGCCAGTAGTCTCCGGGGGAATCAGCCCCAGCATTTT
CDR3 protein: CASSLRGNQPQHF

D gene: .
V gene: TRBV3-1/TRBV3-2
clone size: .
J gene: TRBJ1-6
CDR3 DNA: TGTGCCAGCAGCCAACCCGGACCGGATTCACCCCTCCACTTT
CDR3 protein: CASSQPGPDSPLHF

D gene: .
V gene: TRBV5-1
clone size: .
J gene: TRBJ2-1
CDR3 DNA: TGCGCCAGCAGCTTGGCCGGGACAATAAATGAGCAGTTCTTC
CDR3 protein: CASSLAGTINEQFF

D gene: .
V gene: TRBV5-4
clone size: .
J gene: TRBJ2-7
CDR3 DNA: TGTGCCAGCAGCTTCGGACAGCCGAAGTTTTACGAGCAGTACTTC
CDR3 protein: CASSFGQPKFYEQYF

D gene: .
V gene: TRBV6-5
clone size: few
J gene: TRBJ1-2
CDR3 DNA: TGTGCCAGCCAAGAGGCCAGGGCGAGTGGCTACACCTTC
CDR3 protein: CASQEARASGYTF

D gene: .
V gene: TRBV6-5
clone size: .
J gene: TRBJ2-1
CDR3 DNA: TGTGCCAGCAGGGGTTGGAGGTCCTACAATGAGCAGTTCTTC
CDR3 protein: CASRGWRSYNEQFF

D gene: .
V gene: TRBV5-1
clone size: .
J gene: TRBJ2-1
CDR3 DNA: TGCGCCAGCAGCCCCCTAGGGGGAGCCTACAATGAGCAGTTCTTC
CDR3 protein: CASSPLGGAYNEQFF

D gene: .
V gene: TRBV15
clone size: .
J gene: TRBJ2-7
CDR3 DNA: TGTGCCACCAGCAGAGATCGAGGGCAGGCTGCCTACGAGCAGTACTTC
CDR3 protein: CATSRDRGQAAYEQYF

D gene: TRBD1
V gene: TRBV6-4
clone size: .
J gene: TRBJ2-2
CDR3 DNA: TGTGCCGGAAAAAAGGGACAGACCTTCGGGGAGCTGTTTTTT
CDR3 protein: CAGKKGQTFGELFF

D gene: TRBD2
V gene: TRBV19
clone size: .
J gene: TRBJ2-1
CDR3 DNA: TGTGCCAGTAGTATAGATCGGGTTCTAGCGGGGGCCTACAATGAGCAGTTCTTC
CDR3 protein: CASSIDRVLAGAYNEQFF

D gene: .
V gene: TRBV30
clone size: .
J gene: TRBJ1-3
CDR3 DNA: TGTGCCTGTTCGGGACGAGACTCTGGAAACACCATATATTTT
CDR3 protein: CACSGRDSGNTIYF

D gene: .
V gene: TRBV19
clone size: .
J gene: TRBJ1-5
CDR3 DNA: TGTGCCAGTAGTATCCAGGGGCCGGCCGGGCCCCAGCATTTT
CDR3 protein: CASSIQGPAGPQHF

D gene: TRBD1
V gene: TRBV7-3
clone size: .
J gene: TRBJ2-5
CDR3 DNA: TGTGCCAGCAGTTTTGGGACAGGGTGGCAAGAGACCCAGTACTTC
CDR3 protein: CASSFGTGWQETQYF

D gene: TRBD2
V gene: TRBV4-2
clone size: .
J gene: TRBJ2-1
CDR3 DNA: TGTGCCAGCAGCCAGACGTGGACTAGCGCCAACAATGAGCAGTTCTTC
CDR3 protein: CASSQTWTSANNEQFF

D gene: TRBD1
V gene: TRBV5-4
clone size: .
J gene: TRBJ2-7
CDR3 DNA: TGTGCCAGCAGCTCCGGGACAGGGAATCAGTACGAGCAGTACTTC
CDR3 protein: CASSSGTGNQYEQYF